This T cell receptor beta chain was profiled in a study of cytomegalovirus exposure and HLA in healthy donors. Study-level points and caveats: In a later analysis, specific HLA alleles were associated with approximately 16,000 TCR beta sequences at a 0.05 false discovery rate. Immune exposure information comprised only CMV serostatus. TCR beta chains numbering 164 were designated cytomegalovirus-associated.

Germline values: CDR1 SGHRS, CDR2 YFSETQ. J was trimmed by 2 bases and V by 1 base; bases with no gene match: 2. This CDR3 is 15 amino acids long. Comment on this clone: Its antigen is not known.

A multiplex PCR was run with 60 Vbeta primers and 13 Jbeta primers. As originally analysed: About 9.9 million of the roughly 77 million unique TCR beta chains counted in a later analysis were shared. Generated by immunoSEQ multiplex PCR, the TCRdb table keeps only in-frame clones and is missing some. That table gives V, J and clone size, and the DNA gave D and trimming. Of around 120,000 clones in the sample, roughly 80% were seen once. The sequenced sample was PBMCs. The chain combines TRBV5-1 with TRBJ2-7; 11 bases are a match to TRBD1. This sequence was found in a man aged 45-65 years in good health and CMV-seropositive. The CDR3 DNA follows: TGCGCCAGCAGCTTGCTGGGACAGGGGGCCTACGAGCAGTACTTC. It encodes CASSLLGQGAYEQYF.